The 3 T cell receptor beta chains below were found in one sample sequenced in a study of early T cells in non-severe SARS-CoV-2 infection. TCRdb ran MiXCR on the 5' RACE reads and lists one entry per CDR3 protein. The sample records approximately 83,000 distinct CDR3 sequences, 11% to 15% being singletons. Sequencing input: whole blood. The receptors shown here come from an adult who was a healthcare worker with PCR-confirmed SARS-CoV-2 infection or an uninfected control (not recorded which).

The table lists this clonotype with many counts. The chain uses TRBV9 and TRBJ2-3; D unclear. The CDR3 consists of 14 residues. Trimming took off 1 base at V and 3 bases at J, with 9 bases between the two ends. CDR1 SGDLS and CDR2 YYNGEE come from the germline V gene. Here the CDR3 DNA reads TGTGCCAGCAGCGTACAACTACCAACAGATACGCAGTATTTT. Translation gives CASSVQLPTDTQYF.

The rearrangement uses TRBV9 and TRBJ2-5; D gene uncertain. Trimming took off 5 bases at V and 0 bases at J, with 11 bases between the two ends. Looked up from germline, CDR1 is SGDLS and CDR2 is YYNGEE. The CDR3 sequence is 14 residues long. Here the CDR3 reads CASSENPYQETQYF. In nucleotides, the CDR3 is TGTGCCAGCAGTGAAAATCCGTACCAAGAGACCCAGTACTTC.

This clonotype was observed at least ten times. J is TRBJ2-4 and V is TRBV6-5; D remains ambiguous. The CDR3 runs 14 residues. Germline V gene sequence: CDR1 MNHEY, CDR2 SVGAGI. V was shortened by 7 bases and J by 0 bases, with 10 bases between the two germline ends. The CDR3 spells CASTQAGAKNIQYF. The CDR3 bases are TGTGCCAGCACCCAGGCAGGAGCCAAAAACATTCAGTACTTC.